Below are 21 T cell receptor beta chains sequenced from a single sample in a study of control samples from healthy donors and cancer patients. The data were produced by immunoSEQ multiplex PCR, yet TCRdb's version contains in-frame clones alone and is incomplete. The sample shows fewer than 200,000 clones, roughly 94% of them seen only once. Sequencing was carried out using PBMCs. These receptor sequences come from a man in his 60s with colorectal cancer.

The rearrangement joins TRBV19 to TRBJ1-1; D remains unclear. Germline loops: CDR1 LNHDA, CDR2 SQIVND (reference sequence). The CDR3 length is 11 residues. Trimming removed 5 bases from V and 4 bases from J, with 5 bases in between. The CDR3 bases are TGTGCCAGTAGTTACCTCACTGAAGCTTTCTTT. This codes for CASSYLTEAFF.

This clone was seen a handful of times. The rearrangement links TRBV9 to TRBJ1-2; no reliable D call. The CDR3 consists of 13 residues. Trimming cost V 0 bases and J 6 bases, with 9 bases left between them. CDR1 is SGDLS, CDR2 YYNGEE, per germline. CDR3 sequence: CASSVEGPNGYTF. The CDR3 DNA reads TGTGCCAGCAGCGTAGAAGGGCCGAATGGCTACACCTTC.

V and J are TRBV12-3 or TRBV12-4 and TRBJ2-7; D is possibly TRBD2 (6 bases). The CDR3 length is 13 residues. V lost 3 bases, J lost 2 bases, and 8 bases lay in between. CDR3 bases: TGTGCCAGCAGTTTCGGCGGGACCTACGAGCAGTACTTC. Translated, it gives CASSFGGTYEQYF.

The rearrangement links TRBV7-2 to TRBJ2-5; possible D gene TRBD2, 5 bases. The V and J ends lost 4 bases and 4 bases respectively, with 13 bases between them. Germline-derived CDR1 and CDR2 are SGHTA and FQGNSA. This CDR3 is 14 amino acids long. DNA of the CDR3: TGTGCCAGCAGCTCAATGGGGAGCCGAGAGACCCAGTACTTC. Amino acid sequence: CASSSMGSRETQYF.

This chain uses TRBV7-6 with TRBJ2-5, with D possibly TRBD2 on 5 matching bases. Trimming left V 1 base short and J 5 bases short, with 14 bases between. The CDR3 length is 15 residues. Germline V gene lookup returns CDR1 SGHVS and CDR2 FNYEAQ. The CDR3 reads CASSLGLQIRETQYF. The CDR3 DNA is TGTGCCAGCAGCTTAGGACTACAGATCCGGGAGACCCAGTACTTC.

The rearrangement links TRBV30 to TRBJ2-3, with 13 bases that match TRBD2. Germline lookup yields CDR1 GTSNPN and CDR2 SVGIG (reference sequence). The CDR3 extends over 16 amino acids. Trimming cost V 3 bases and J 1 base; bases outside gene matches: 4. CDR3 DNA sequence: TGTGCCTGGAGCTTCGGACTAGCGGGGGGCACAGATACGCAGTATTTT. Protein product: CAWSFGLAGGTDTQYF.

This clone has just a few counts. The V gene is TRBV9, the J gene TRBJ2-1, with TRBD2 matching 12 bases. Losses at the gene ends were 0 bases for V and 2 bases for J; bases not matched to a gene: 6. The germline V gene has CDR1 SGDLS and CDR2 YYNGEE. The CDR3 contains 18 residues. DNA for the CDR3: TGTGCCAGCAGCGTAGACACTAGCGGGGGGCCCCCCTACAATGAGCAGTTCTTC. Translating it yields CASSVDTSGGPPYNEQFF.

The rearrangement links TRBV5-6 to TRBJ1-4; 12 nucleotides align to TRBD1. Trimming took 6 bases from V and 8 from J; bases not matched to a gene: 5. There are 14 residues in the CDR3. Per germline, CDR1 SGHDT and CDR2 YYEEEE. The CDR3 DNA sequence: TGTGCCAGCACCTCCGGGACAGGGGGCGAAAAACTGTTTTTT. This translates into CASTSGTGGEKLFF.

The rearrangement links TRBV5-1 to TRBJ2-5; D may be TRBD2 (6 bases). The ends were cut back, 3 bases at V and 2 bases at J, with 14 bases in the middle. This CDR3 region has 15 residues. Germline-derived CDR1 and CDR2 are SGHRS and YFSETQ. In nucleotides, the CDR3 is TGCGCCAGCAGCTCGGGGGACGGGCCACAAGAGACCCAGTACTTC. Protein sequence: CASSSGDGPQETQYF. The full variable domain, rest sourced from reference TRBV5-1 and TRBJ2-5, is KAGVTQTPRYLIKTRGQQVTLSCSPISGHRSVSWYQQTPGQGLQFLFEYFSETQRNKGNFPGRFSGRQFSNSRSEMNVSTLELGDSALYLCASSSGDGPQETQYFGPGTRLLVL.

Written as DNA, the CDR3 is TGCGCCAGCAGCCCAAGTGGATCCAGCCAGAATTCACCCCTCCACTTT. Translated: CASSPSGSSQNSPLHF. This chain connects TRBV5-1 to TRBJ1-6, with D unresolved. The germline gives CDR1 SGHRS, CDR2 YFSETQ. Trimming stripped 4 bases from V and 7 bases from J, with 18 bases between. The CDR3 loop spans 16 amino acids.

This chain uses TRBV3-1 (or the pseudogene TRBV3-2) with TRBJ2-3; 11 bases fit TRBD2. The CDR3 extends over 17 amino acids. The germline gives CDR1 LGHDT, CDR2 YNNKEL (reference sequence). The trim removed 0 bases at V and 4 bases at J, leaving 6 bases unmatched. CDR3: CASSQDPPSGGSDTQYF. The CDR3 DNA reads TGTGCCAGCAGCCAAGATCCACCTAGCGGGGGGTCAGATACGCAGTATTTT.

CDR3 sequence: CASGPGGPREAFF. DNA of the CDR3: TGTGCCAGCGGCCCGGGGGGTCCGAGGGAAGCTTTCTTT. The gene calls are TRBV6-5 and TRBJ1-1; D possibly corresponds to TRBD1 (5 bases). This CDR3 spans 13 amino acids. CDR1 MNHEY and CDR2 SVGAGI come from the germline V gene. Trimming cost V 8 bases and J 8 bases, with 18 bases left between them.

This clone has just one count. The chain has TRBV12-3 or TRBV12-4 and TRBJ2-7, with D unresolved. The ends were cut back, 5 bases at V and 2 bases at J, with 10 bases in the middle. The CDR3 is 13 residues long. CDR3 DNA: TGTGCCAGCAGTCCCGGGCTCCCCTACGAGCAGTACTTC. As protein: CASSPGLPYEQYF.

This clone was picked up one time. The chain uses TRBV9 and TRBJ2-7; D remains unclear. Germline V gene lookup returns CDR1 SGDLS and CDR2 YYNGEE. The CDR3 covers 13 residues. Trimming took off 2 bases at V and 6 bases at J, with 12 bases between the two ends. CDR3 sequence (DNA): TGTGCCAGCAGCGTCGAGATAGATAGCGAGCAGTACTTC. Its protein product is CASSVEIDSEQYF.

CDR3 loop: CASRDQGIYGYTF. As DNA, the CDR3 is TGTGCCAGCAGAGATCAGGGGATCTATGGCTACACCTTC. This sequence joins TRBV5-4 and TRBJ1-2, with TRBD1 as a possible D gene (6 bases). The CDR3 totals 13 residues. V was cut by 5 bases and J by 4 bases, with 12 bases left in between. The germline gives CDR1 SGHNT, CDR2 YYREEE (reference sequence).

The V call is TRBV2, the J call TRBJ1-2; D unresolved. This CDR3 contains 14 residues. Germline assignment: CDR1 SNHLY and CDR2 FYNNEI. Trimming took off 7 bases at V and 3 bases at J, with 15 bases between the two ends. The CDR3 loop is CASTPGLEDYGYTF. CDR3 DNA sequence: TGTGCCAGCACCCCGGGCCTCGAGGACTATGGCTACACCTTC.

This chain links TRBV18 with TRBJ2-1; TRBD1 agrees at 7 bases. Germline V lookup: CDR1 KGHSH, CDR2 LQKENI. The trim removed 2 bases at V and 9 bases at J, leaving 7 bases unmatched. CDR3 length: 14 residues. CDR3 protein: CASSPSETGFEQFF. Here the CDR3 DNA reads TGTGCCAGCTCACCAAGTGAGACAGGGTTTGAGCAGTTCTTC.

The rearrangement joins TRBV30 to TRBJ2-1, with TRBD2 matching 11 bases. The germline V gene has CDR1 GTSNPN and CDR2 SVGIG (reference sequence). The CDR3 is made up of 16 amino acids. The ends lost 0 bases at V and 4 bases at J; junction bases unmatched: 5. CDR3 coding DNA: TGTGCCTGGAGTGTAGGGGGACTAGCGGCTTACAATGAGCAGTTCTTC. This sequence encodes CAWSVGGLAAYNEQFF.

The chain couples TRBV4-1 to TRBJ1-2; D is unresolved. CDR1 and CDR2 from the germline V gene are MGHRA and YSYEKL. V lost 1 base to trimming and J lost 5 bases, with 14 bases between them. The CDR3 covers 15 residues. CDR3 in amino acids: CASSQVGTADYGYTF. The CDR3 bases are TGCGCCAGCAGCCAAGTGGGCACAGCCGATTATGGCTACACCTTC.

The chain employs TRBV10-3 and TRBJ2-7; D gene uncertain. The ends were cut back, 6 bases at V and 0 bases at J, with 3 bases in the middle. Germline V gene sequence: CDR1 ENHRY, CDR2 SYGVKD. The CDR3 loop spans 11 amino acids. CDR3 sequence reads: CAISTSYEQYF. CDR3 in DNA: TGTGCCATCAGCACCTCCTACGAGCAGTACTTC.

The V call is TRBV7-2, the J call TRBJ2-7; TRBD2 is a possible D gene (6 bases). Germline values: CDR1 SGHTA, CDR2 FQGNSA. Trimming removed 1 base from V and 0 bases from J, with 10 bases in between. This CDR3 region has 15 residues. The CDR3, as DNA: TGTGCCAGCAGCTTAGTGGCGCGGGACTCCTACGAGCAGTACTTC. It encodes CASSLVARDSYEQYF.